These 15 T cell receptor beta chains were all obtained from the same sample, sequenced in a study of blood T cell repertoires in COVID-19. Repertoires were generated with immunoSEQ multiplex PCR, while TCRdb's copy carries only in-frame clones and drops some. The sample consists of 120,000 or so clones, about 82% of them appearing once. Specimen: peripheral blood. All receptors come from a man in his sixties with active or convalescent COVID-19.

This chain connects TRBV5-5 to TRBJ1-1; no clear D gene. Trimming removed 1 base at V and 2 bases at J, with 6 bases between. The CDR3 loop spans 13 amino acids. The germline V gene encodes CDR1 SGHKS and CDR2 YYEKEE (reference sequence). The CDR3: CASSLTANTEAFF. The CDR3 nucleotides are TGTGCCAGCAGCTTGACAGCTAACACTGAAGCTTTCTTT.

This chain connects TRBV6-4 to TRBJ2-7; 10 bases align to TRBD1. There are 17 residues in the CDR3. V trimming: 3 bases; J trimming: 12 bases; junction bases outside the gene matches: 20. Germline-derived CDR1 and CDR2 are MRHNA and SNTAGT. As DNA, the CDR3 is TGTGCCAGCAGTGATTACCGGGACAGGGGTGCGTTTTGTTCGCGGTACTTC. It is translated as CASSDYRDRGAFCSRYF.

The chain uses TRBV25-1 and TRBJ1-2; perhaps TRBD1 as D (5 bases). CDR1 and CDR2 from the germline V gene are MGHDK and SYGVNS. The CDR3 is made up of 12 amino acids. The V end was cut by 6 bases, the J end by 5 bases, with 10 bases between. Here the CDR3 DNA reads TGTGCCAGCAGCAGGGAACTTTATGGCTACACCTTC. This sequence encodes CASSRELYGYTF.

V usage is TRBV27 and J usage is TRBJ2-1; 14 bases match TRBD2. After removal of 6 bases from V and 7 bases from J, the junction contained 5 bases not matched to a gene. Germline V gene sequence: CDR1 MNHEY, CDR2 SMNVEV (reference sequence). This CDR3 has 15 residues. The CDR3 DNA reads TGTGCCAGCAGCGGACTAGCGGGAGGTTATAATGAGCAGTTCTTC. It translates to CASSGLAGGYNEQFF.

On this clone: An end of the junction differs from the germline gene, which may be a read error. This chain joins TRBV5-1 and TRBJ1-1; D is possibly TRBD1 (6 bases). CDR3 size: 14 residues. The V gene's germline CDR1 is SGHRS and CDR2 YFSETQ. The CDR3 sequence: CASGLGGGNTEAFF. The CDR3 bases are TGCGCCAGCGGCTTGGGAGGGGGGAACACTGAAGCTTTCTTT.

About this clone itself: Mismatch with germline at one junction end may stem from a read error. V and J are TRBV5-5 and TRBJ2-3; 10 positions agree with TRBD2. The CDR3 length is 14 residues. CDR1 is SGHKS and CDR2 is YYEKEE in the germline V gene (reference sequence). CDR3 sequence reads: CASSTSGTTETQYF. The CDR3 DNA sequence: TGTGCCAGCTCTACTAGCGGGACCACAGAGACGCAGTATTTT.

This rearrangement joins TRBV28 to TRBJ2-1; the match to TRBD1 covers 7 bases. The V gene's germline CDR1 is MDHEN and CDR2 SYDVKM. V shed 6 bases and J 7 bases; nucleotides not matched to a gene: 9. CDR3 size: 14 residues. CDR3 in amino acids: CASRVRQGSNEQFF. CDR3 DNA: TGTGCCAGCAGGGTACGACAGGGAAGTAATGAGCAGTTCTTC.

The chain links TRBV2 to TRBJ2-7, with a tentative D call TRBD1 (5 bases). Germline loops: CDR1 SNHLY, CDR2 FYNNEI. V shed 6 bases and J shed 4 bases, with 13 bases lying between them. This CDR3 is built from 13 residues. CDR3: CASRKGLRYEQYF. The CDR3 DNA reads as TGTGCCAGCAGGAAGGGGCTCAGGTACGAGCAGTACTTC. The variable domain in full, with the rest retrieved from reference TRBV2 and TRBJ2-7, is EPEVTQTPSHQVTQMGQEVILRCVPISNHLYFYWYRQILGQKVEFLVSFYNNEISEKSEIFDDQFSVERPDGSNFTLKIRSTKLEDSAMYFCASRKGLRYEQYFGPGTRLTVT.

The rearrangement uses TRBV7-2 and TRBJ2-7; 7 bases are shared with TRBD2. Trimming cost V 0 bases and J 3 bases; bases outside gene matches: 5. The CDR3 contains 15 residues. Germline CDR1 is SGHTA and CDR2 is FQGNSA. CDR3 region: CASSLAAGVDYEQYF. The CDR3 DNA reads TGTGCCAGCAGCTTAGCGGCGGGAGTAGACTACGAGCAGTACTTC.

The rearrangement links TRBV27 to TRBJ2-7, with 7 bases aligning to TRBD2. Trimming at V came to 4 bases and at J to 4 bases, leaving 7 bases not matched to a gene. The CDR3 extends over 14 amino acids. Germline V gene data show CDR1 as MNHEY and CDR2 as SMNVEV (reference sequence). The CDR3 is CASSYSGREYEQYF. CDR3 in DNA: TGTGCCAGCAGTTACTCGGGGCGGGAGTACGAGCAGTACTTC.

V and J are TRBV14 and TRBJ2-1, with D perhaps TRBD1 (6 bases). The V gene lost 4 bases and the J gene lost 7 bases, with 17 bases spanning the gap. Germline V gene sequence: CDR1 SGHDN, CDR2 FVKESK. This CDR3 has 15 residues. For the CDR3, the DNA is TGTGCCAGCAGCCCACAGGGAATGGGAGTTAATGAGCAGTTCTTC. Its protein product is CASSPQGMGVNEQFF.

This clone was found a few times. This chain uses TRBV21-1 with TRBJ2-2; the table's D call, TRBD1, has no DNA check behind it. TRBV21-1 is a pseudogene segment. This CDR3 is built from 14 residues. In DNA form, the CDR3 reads TGTGCCAGCAGCGACGGACAGGGGTCCGGGGAGCTGTTTTTT. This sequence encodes CASSDGQGSGELFF.

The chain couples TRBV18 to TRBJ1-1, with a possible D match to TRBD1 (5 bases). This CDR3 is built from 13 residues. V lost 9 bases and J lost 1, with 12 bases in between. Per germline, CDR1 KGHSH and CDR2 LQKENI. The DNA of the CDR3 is TGTGCCAGTCTCAGGGTCCCGAACACTGAAGCTTTCTTT. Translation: CASLRVPNTEAFF.

CDR3 coding DNA: TGTGCCAGCAGCCGGACAGTCGTTGGGGAGACCCAGTACTTC. Protein sequence: CASSRTVVGETQYF. The chain employs TRBV5-6 and TRBJ2-5; a possible D gene is TRBD1 (6 bases). Between the trimmed V and J ends, which lost 4 bases and 5 bases, there was a span of 15 bases. From germline, CDR1 is SGHDT and CDR2 YYEEEE. The CDR3 contains 14 residues.

The chain's CDR3 is CASSLGGTGVSEQYF. CDR3 in DNA: TGCGCCAGCAGCCTGGGTGGGACAGGGGTTTCCGAGCAGTACTTC. V usage is TRBV5-1 and J usage is TRBJ2-7; 10 nucleotides align to TRBD1. The germline gives CDR1 SGHRS, CDR2 YFSETQ. This CDR3 has 15 residues. With V trimmed by 4 bases and J by 6 bases, 10 bases remained unmatched. The full variable domain, in which reference TRBV5-1 and TRBJ2-7 provide the parts outside the CDR3, is KAGVTQTPRYLIKTRGQQVTLSCSPISGHRSVSWYQQTPGQGLQFLFEYFSETQRNKGNFPGRFSGRQFSNSRSEMNVSTLELGDSALYLCASSLGGTGVSEQYFGPGTRLTVT.